Listed below are T cell receptor beta chains from one sample, sequenced in a study of breast tumors, draining lymph nodes, adjacent tissues. TCRdb independently ran MiXCR on the multiplex PCR reads; one entry per CDR3 protein. The sample lists about 230,000 distinct CDR3 sequences, approximately 30% seen once, with 1.3% to 1.5% in the top ten. Sequencing was done on a sample of axillary lymph node tissue. The origin of the receptors is a female donor with breast cancer. Some clones in this sample may be carry-over from other donors' samples. The CDR3 runs from the conserved cysteine through the conserved F or W. D genes are given only for firm matches. Clone size is shown for a subset of rows, as once, few, many or a class of expanded clone.

CDR3,DNA,D,size,V,J,length
CATSGVRPGELFF,TGTGCCACCAGTGGGGTGAGGCCCGGGGAGCTGTTTTTT,.,many,TRBV24-1,TRBJ2-2,13
CASSEARRTGDQPQHF,TGTGCCAGCAGTGAAGCAAGACGGACAGGTGATCAGCCCCAGCATTTT,TRBD1,few,TRBV6-1,TRBJ1-5,16
CASSIGQDNTEAFF,TGTGCCAGCAGCATCGGACAGGACAACACTGAAGCTTTCTTT,TRBD1,few,TRBV6-5,TRBJ1-1,14
CASSEWQLSGNTIYF,TGTGCCAGCAGTGAATGGCAGCTAAGTGGAAACACCATATATTTT,.,many,TRBV2,TRBJ1-3,15
CATIPLIQGLNTQYF,TGTGCCACCATCCCCCTTATACAGGGTCTCAATACGCAGTATTTT,.,.,TRBV28,TRBJ2-3,15
CASRPLWGQEQFF,TGTGCCAGCAGGCCCCTTTGGGGCCAAGAGCAGTTCTTC,.,many,TRBV6-1,TRBJ2-1,13
CASSTLGGETQYF,TGTGCCAGTAGTACCCTCGGGGGAGAGACCCAGTACTTC,.,many,TRBV19,TRBJ2-5,13
CSVGGETQYF,TGCAGCGTTGGAGGAGAGACCCAGTACTTC,.,many,TRBV29-1,TRBJ2-5,10
CASSLEGSYGYTF,TGCGCCAGCAGCTTGGAAGGCAGCTATGGCTACACCTTC,.,.,TRBV5-1,TRBJ1-2,13
CASSVGLAEYSSSNEQFF,TGTGCCAGCAGCGTAGGGCTAGCGGAATACAGCTCCTCCAATGAGCAGTTCTTC,TRBD2,.,TRBV9,TRBJ2-1,18
CASSRDRQEAQYF,TGTGCCAGCAGTCGGGACAGACAAGAGGCCCAGTACTTC,TRBD1,many,TRBV12-3/TRBV12-4,TRBJ2-5,13
CASSKNRGRGEKLFF,TGTGCCAGCAGTAAAAACAGGGGGCGAGGTGAAAAACTGTTTTTT,TRBD1,many,TRBV6-1,TRBJ1-4,15
CASSPGSVGGAEFF,TGTGCCAGCTCACCAGGATCCGTCGGGGGAGCGGAGTTCTTC,.,.,TRBV18,TRBJ2-1,14
CASSFYICSARDVSGAFYGYTF,.,.,.,TRBV7-9,TRBJ1-2,22
CASSARIAGGPQNEQFF,TGTGCCAGCAGTGCTAGAATCGCGGGAGGGCCTCAAAATGAGCAGTTCTTC,TRBD2,.,TRBV25-1,TRBJ2-1,17
CASSWGQGAYEQYF,TGTGCCAGCAGCTGGGGACAGGGGGCCTACGAGCAGTACTTC,TRBD1,many,TRBV11-2,TRBJ2-7,14
CASGSDTSGRADTQYF,TGTGCCAGCGGATCCGACACTAGCGGGAGGGCAGATACGCAGTATTTT,TRBD2,many,TRBV7-9,TRBJ2-3,16
CSVDGTASTDTQYF,TGCAGCGTTGATGGGACGGCTAGCACAGATACGCAGTATTTT,.,few,TRBV29-1,TRBJ2-3,14
CASSHSGRIDEQFF,TGTGCCAGCAGCCACAGCGGGAGGATCGATGAGCAGTTCTTC,TRBD2,many,TRBV4-2,TRBJ2-1,14
CASSLGLAYTGTQYF,TGTGCCAGCAGCCTCGGACTAGCCTACACAGGTACGCAGTATTTT,TRBD2,.,TRBV12-3/TRBV12-4,TRBJ2-3,15
CASSEPGLLDF,TGTGCCAGCAGTGAACCGGGGCTGTTGGACTTC,.,many,TRBV2,TRBJ2-7,11
CASSPYTGEQPQHF,TGTGCCAGCAGCCCGTACACGGGAGAACAGCCCCAGCATTTT,.,many,TRBV5-8,TRBJ1-5,14
CSARDQRSGAKNIQYF,TGCAGTGCTAGAGATCAACGGAGCGGAGCCAAAAACATTCAGTACTTC,.,many,TRBV20-1,TRBJ2-4,16
CASSPAGIYGYTF,TGTGCCAGCTCGCCCGCCGGGATATATGGCTACACCTTC,.,.,TRBV18,TRBJ1-2,13
CASSQDTGGDEKLFF,TGCGCCAGCAGCCAAGACACAGGGGGCGATGAAAAACTGTTTTTT,TRBD1,many,TRBV4-3,TRBJ1-4,15
CSGSTYNEQFF,TGCAGCGGGTCCACCTACAATGAGCAGTTCTTC,.,.,TRBV29-1,TRBJ2-1,11
CASSPLGRGHNEQYF,TGTGCCAGCAGCCCCCTCGGGCGGGGGCACAATGAGCAGTATTTT,.,.,TRBV9,TRBJ2-3,15
CSVVDRVGGYTF,TGCAGCGTGGTGGACAGGGTGGGTGGCTACACCTTC,TRBD1,many,TRBV29-1,TRBJ1-2,12
CASSQFPPGVNNQPQHF,TGCGCCAGCAGCCAATTCCCACCGGGAGTCAACAATCAGCCCCAGCATTTT,.,many,TRBV4-1,TRBJ1-5,17
CASRQLDSPLHF,TGTGCCAGCAGGCAGCTGGATTCACCCCTCCACTTT,.,many,TRBV25-1,TRBJ1-6,12
CSVEFAGVLKTQYFGPRTGELFF,.,.,.,TRBV29-1,TRBJ2-2,23
CASSPLDSDQPQHF,TGTGCCAGCTCACCACTGGACAGCGATCAGCCCCAGCATTTT,.,many,TRBV18,TRBJ1-5,14
CASSRSRSYNSPLHF,TGTGCCAGCAGCCGATCGCGCTCCTATAATTCACCCCTCCACTTT,.,once,TRBV11-3,TRBJ1-6,15
CASSRQSTLNTEAFF,TGTGCCAGTAGTCGACAGAGTACTTTGAACACTGAAGCTTTCTTT,.,few,TRBV19,TRBJ1-1,15
CASSRGDRPGYEQYF,TGTGCCAGCAGTAGGGGGGACAGGCCTGGCTACGAGCAGTACTTC,TRBD1,many,TRBV6-5,TRBJ2-7,15
CASSPYAPSSEQFF,TGTGCCAGCAGCCCGTACGCCCCTTCGAGTGAGCAGTTCTTC,.,many,TRBV7-2,TRBJ2-1,14
CASSLSPGADTQYF,TGTGCCAGCAGCTTATCTCCGGGGGCAGATACGCAGTATTTT,.,many,TRBV7-3,TRBJ2-3,14
CASSVSQGYTF,TGCGCCAGCAGCGTCAGTCAGGGCTACACCTTC,.,.,TRBV6-1,TRBJ1-2,11
CASSTQTDTGELFF,TGTGCCAGTAGTACTCAGACAGACACCGGGGAGCTGTTTTTT,.,many,TRBV19,TRBJ2-2,14
CSANKPTPSGNTIYF,TGCAGTGCAAACAAACCCACGCCATCTGGAAACACCATATATTTT,.,many,TRBV20-1,TRBJ1-3,15
CASSLGPNYGYTF,TGTGCCAGCAGCTTAGGACCTAACTATGGCTACACCTTC,.,many,TRBV7-3,TRBJ1-2,13
CASSFSPSSDSYNEQFF,TGTGCCAGCAGCTTCTCCCCCTCTAGCGACTCCTACAATGAGCAGTTCTTC,.,many,TRBV7-3,TRBJ2-1,17
CASTKGQGEQFF,TGTGCCAGCACAAAGGGACAGGGGGAGCAGTTCTTC,TRBD1,many,TRBV6-6,TRBJ2-1,12
CASSPRGQEFGYTF,TGTGCCAGCAGTCCCAGGGGACAGGAATTTGGCTACACCTTC,TRBD1,many,TRBV6-5,TRBJ1-2,14
CASSQERGGLSNTGELFF,TGTGCCAGCAGCCAAGAGAGAGGAGGCCTATCGAACACCGGGGAGCTGTTTTTT,.,many,TRBV4-2,TRBJ2-2,18
CASSSSGDPVHEQYF,TGTGCCAGCAGCTCAAGCGGGGATCCGGTCCACGAGCAGTACTTC,TRBD2,many,TRBV7-2,TRBJ2-7,15
CASSTEHDQPQHF,TGTGCCAGCAGCACGGAACACGATCAGCCCCAGCATTTT,.,.,TRBV2,TRBJ1-5,13
CSARGDRRYEQYF,TGCAGTGCTAGAGGGGACAGGAGATACGAGCAGTACTTC,TRBD1,many,TRBV20-1,TRBJ2-7,13
CASSHPGGRGETQYF,TGTGCCAGCAGCCACCCAGGGGGCCGGGGAGAGACCCAGTACTTC,TRBD1,.,TRBV7-9,TRBJ2-5,15
CASQGARGNTIYF,TGTGCCAGCCAGGGGGCGCGAGGAAACACCATATATTTT,TRBD1,many,TRBV2,TRBJ1-3,13
CASSPRGSGYNEQFF,TGTGCCAGCAGTCCGAGGGGGAGTGGTTACAATGAGCAGTTCTTC,.,few,TRBV5-4,TRBJ2-1,15
CASSLGGLAPREQFF,TGCGCCAGCAGCTTGGGCGGACTAGCCCCTAGGGAGCAGTTCTTC,TRBD2,many,TRBV5-1,TRBJ2-1,15
CAWSGGNSGNTIYF,TGTGCCTGGAGCGGCGGTAACTCTGGAAACACCATATATTTT,.,many,TRBV30,TRBJ1-3,14
CASSLAHEQFF,TGCGCCAGCAGCTTGGCGCATGAGCAGTTCTTC,.,many,TRBV5-1,TRBJ2-1,11
CASSPRLAGNNEQFF,TGTGCCAGCAGTCCGCGACTAGCGGGAAACAATGAGCAGTTCTTC,TRBD2,few,TRBV6-5,TRBJ2-1,15